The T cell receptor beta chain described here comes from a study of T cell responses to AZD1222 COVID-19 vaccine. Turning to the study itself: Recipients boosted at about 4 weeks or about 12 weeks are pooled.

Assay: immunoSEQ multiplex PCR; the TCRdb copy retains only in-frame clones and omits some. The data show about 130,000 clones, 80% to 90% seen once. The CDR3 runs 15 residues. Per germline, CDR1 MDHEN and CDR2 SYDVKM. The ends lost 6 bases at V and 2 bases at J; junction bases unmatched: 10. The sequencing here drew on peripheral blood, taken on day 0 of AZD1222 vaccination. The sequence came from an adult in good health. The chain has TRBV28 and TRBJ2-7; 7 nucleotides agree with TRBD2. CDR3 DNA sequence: TGTGCCAGCAGAACGGAGCGGGGTCCCACCTACGAGCAGTACTTC. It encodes CASRTERGPTYEQYF.